Listed here are 27 T cell receptor beta chains from one sample, sequenced in a study of blood T cell repertoires in COVID-19. The protocol was immunoSEQ multiplex PCR, while the TCRdb copy is restricted to in-frame clones and leaves out a portion. Counted here are about 440,000 clones, 87% occurring once; the ten biggest clones make up approximately 2%. The sequenced sample was PBMCs or T cells enriched from blood (not recorded which). The receptors here all came from a woman between 18 and 29 years old with acute COVID-19.

This chain connects TRBV18 to TRBJ1-4; 8 bases agree with TRBD1. Germline V gene data show CDR1 as KGHSH and CDR2 as LQKENI. This CDR3 spans 15 amino acids. Trimming at V came to 3 bases and at J to 8 bases, leaving 8 bases not matched to a gene. Here the CDR3 reads CASSPPDRVTEKLFF. For the CDR3, the DNA is TGTGCCAGCTCACCGCCGGACAGGGTGACGGAAAAACTGTTTTTT. Full variable domain (outside the CDR3, taken from reference TRBV18 and TRBJ1-4): NAGVMQNPRHLVRRRGQEARLRCSPMKGHSHVYWYRQLPEEGLKFMVYLQKENIIDESGMPKERFSAEFPKEGPSILRIQQVVRGDSAAYFCASSPPDRVTEKLFFGSGTQLSVL.

The J gene is TRBJ2-1, the V gene TRBV28; D unclear. The CDR3 has 12 residues. V lost 5 bases to trimming and J lost 4 bases, with 6 bases between them. The germline V gene encodes CDR1 MDHEN and CDR2 SYDVKM. In DNA form, the CDR3 reads TGTGCCAGCAGTATCCAGTACAATGAGCAGTTCTTC. The encoded protein is CASSIQYNEQFF.

The J gene is TRBJ1-1, the V gene TRBV11-2; TRBD1 matches at 7 bases. This CDR3 is built from 14 residues. Germline CDR1 reads SGHAT; CDR2 reads FQNNGV. With V trimmed by 5 bases and J by 1 base, 4 bases remained unmatched. CDR3 nucleotide sequence: TGTGCCAGCAGCGAGCAGGGGGGGAACACTGAAGCTTTCTTT. Translation: CASSEQGGNTEAFF.

The chain has TRBV14 and TRBJ1-1; unclear D gene. Looked up from germline, CDR1 is SGHDN and CDR2 is FVKESK. This CDR3 contains 13 residues. V gave up 5 bases and J gave up 1 base, with 8 bases separating them. The CDR3 DNA follows: TGTGCCAGCAGCTTAGGGAGGAACACTGAAGCTTTCTTT. Its protein is CASSLGRNTEAFF.

The rearrangement links TRBV5-4 to TRBJ2-7, with 13 bases fitting TRBD2. Germline V gene sequence: CDR1 SGHNT, CDR2 YYREEE (reference sequence). Losses at the gene ends were 2 bases for V and 2 bases for J; bases not matched to a gene: 7. The CDR3 sequence is 17 residues long. CDR3 DNA: TGTGCCAGCAGCTTACTAGCGGGGGGGCAAATTCCCTACGAGCAGTACTTC. Its protein is CASSLLAGGQIPYEQYF.

The sample holds one count of this clone. The chain combines TRBV28 with TRBJ2-1; no firm D call. V lost 4 bases and J 0 bases, leaving 10 bases between the germline ends. The CDR3 is 15 amino acids. Germline V CDR1 and CDR2: MDHEN, SYDVKM. CDR3 protein: CASSWRPTSYNEQFF. The CDR3 nucleotides read TGTGCCAGCAGTTGGCGGCCGACCTCCTACAATGAGCAGTTCTTC. The entire variable domain, with the rest obtained from reference TRBV28 and TRBJ2-1, is as follows: DVKVTQSSRYLVKRTGEKVFLECVQDMDHENMFWYRQDPGLGLRLIYFSYDVKMKEKGDIPEGYSVSREKKERFSLILESASTNQTSMYLCASSWRPTSYNEQFFGPGTRLTVL.

The chain links TRBV5-6 to TRBJ1-4; D is unresolved. Trimming took 2 bases from V and 0 from J, leaving 14 bases between them. Per the germline V gene, CDR1 is SGHDT and CDR2 is YYEEEE. There are 17 residues in the CDR3. CDR3 region: CASSFDANRATNEKLFF. DNA for the CDR3: TGTGCCAGCAGCTTCGATGCGAACAGAGCAACTAATGAAAAACTGTTTTTT.

The rearrangement uses TRBV27 and TRBJ1-4; D call uncertain. Germline V gives CDR1 MNHEY, CDR2 SMNVEV (reference sequence). The V end lost 2 bases, the J end lost 8 bases, and 15 bases lay between the germline ends. The CDR3 consists of 15 residues. CDR3 DNA sequence: TGTGCCAGCAGTTTAATTAGCCTTACCGGGGAAAAACTGTTTTTT. Translating gives CASSLISLTGEKLFF.

V is TRBV28 and J is TRBJ1-2, with 10 nucleotides matching TRBD1. Germline V lookup: CDR1 MDHEN, CDR2 SYDVKM. This CDR3 has 13 amino acids. V gave up 8 bases and J gave up 3 bases; unmatched junction bases: 3. CDR3 sequence (DNA): TGTGCCAGCGAGGGGACAGGGGACTATGGCTACACCTTC. Its translation: CASEGTGDYGYTF.

V is TRBV5-4 and J is TRBJ2-2, with TRBD2 matching 12 bases. V trimming: 4 bases; J trimming: 1 base; junction bases outside the gene matches: 2. CDR3 length equals 16 residues. Germline V gene sequence: CDR1 SGHNT, CDR2 YYREEE (reference sequence). CDR3 sequence (DNA): TGTGCCAGCAGCGAGGGACTAGCGGGGAACACCGGGGAGCTGTTTTTT. Protein: CASSEGLAGNTGELFF.

The chain links TRBV19 to TRBJ2-2, with D perhaps TRBD2 (5 bases). This CDR3 is 14 amino acids long. Per germline, CDR1 LNHDA and CDR2 SQIVND (reference sequence). Trimming stripped 6 bases from V and 2 bases from J, with 10 bases between. The CDR3 sequence: CASRRADNTGELFF. The CDR3 DNA reads as TGTGCCAGTAGGAGGGCAGACAACACCGGGGAGCTGTTTTTT.

This clone was seen only a few times. J is TRBJ1-6 and V is TRBV5-1; 9 bases are shared with TRBD1. V trimming: 3 bases; J trimming: 8 bases; junction bases outside the gene matches: 6. CDR1 is SGHRS and CDR2 is YFSETQ in the germline V gene. This CDR3 is 15 amino acids long. As DNA, the CDR3 is TGCGCCAGCAGCTCGGGACAGGGAGGCGATTCACCCCTCCACTTT. This codes for CASSSGQGGDSPLHF.

The gene calls are TRBV23-1 and TRBJ1-6; 7 bases are shared with TRBD1. TRBV23-1 is known as an ORF, though its function is uncertain. Trimming at V came to 6 bases and at J to 7 bases, leaving 12 bases not matched to a gene. The CDR3 spans 16 residues. CDR3 sequence reads: CASRVTRTGQNSPLHF. As DNA, the CDR3 is TGCGCCAGCAGAGTAACAAGGACAGGCCAAAATTCACCCCTCCACTTT.

In DNA form, the CDR3 reads TGTGCCAGCAGCCGCGAACGGGTCAGGGGTTATCATGGCTACACCTTC. It encodes CASSRERVRGYHGYTF. The rearrangement uses TRBV7-8 and TRBJ1-2, with a weak D call TRBD1 (6 bases). V was trimmed by 5 bases and J by 6 bases, leaving 22 bases between them. CDR1 and CDR2 (germline): SGHVS, FQNEAQ. The CDR3 has 16 amino acids.

V usage is TRBV10-3 and J usage is TRBJ1-5; 8 nucleotides line up with TRBD1. V gave up 0 bases and J gave up 4 bases; unmatched junction bases: 5. Germline-derived CDR1 and CDR2 are ENHRY and SYGVKD. This CDR3 is built from 16 residues. CDR3: CAISESGQEINQPQHF. In DNA form, the CDR3 reads TGTGCCATCAGTGAGTCGGGACAGGAGATTAATCAGCCCCAGCATTTT.

This clone turned up a few times. The chain has TRBV4-1 and TRBJ1-6, with TRBD1 matching 12 bases. The CDR3 sequence is 19 residues long. J was trimmed by 2 bases and V by 2 bases; bases with no gene match: 7. In germline, CDR1 is MGHRA, CDR2 YSYEKL. This CDR3 is CASSQSRDRGRPYNSPLHF. In nucleotides, the CDR3 is TGCGCCAGCAGCCAAAGCCGGGACAGGGGGCGCCCCTATAATTCACCCCTCCACTTT.

Of note for this clone: This sample also contains other DNA sequences that code for the same CDR3. This chain joins TRBV6-5 and TRBJ2-7; TRBD1 is a possible D gene (6 bases). In germline, CDR1 is MNHEY, CDR2 SVGAGI. With 6 bases removed from V and 1 base from J, the gap between germline ends came to 13 bases. The CDR3 spans 14 residues. Here the CDR3 DNA reads TGTGCCAGCAGAAGGGGACAAGTATCCTACGAGCAGTACTTC. Translating gives CASRRGQVSYEQYF.

This sequence joins TRBV30 and TRBJ2-1; 9 nucleotides align to TRBD2. The germline V gene has CDR1 GTSNPN and CDR2 SVGIG (reference sequence). CDR3 length equals 15 residues. After removal of 2 bases from V and 4 bases from J, the junction contained 6 bases not matched to a gene. The CDR3 sequence: CAWSPGTSRYNEQFF. The CDR3 nucleotides read TGTGCCTGGAGTCCCGGGACTAGCAGATACAATGAGCAGTTCTTC.

The chain employs TRBV29-1 and TRBJ1-4, with TRBD1 matching 7 bases. The CDR3 sequence is 13 residues long. With V trimmed by 2 bases and J by 6 bases, 3 bases remained unmatched. From germline, CDR1 is SQVTM and CDR2 ANQGSEA. CDR3 DNA sequence: TGCAGCGTTGAATATCAGGGGGATGAAAAACTGTTTTTT. Translating gives CSVEYQGDEKLFF.

The chain combines TRBV3-1 (or the pseudogene TRBV3-2) with TRBJ1-1; no definite D call. The germline V gene encodes CDR1 LGHDT and CDR2 YNNKEL (reference sequence). V was trimmed by 4 bases and J by 10 bases, leaving 13 bases between them. The CDR3 sequence is 12 residues long. The CDR3 loop reads CASSLIRGVAFF. The CDR3 bases are TGTGCCAGCAGCCTTATACGGGGTGTAGCTTTCTTT.

The V call is TRBV9, the J call TRBJ2-1, with TRBD1 matching over 8 bases. The V and J ends lost 5 bases and 0 bases, in that order; junction bases with no gene match: 7. This CDR3 comprises 16 residues. CDR1 and CDR2 from the germline V gene are SGDLS and YYNGEE. This CDR3 is CASRVGQATSYNEQFF. CDR3 sequence (DNA): TGTGCCAGCAGGGTGGGACAGGCGACCTCCTACAATGAGCAGTTCTTC. Based on the CDR3 plus reference TRBV9 and TRBJ2-1, the full variable domain is DSGVTQTPKHLITATGQRVTLRCSPRSGDLSVYWYQQSLDQGLQFLIQYYNGEERAKGNILERFSAQQFPDLHSELNLSSLELGDSALYFCASRVGQATSYNEQFFGPGTRLTVL.

This clone was seen only once. J is TRBJ2-1 and V is TRBV12-5, with D possibly matching TRBD1 (5 bases). The CDR3 contains 16 residues. Trimming removed 7 bases from V and 0 bases from J, with 16 bases in between. Germline values: CDR1 LGHNT, CDR2 FRNRAP. The CDR3 spells CASAGLLRSSYNEQFF. The CDR3 DNA reads TGTGCTAGTGCAGGGCTACTGCGTAGCTCCTACAATGAGCAGTTCTTC.

This clone was seen only once. The chain links TRBV2 to TRBJ1-2, with TRBD1 matching 9 bases. The CDR3 runs to 13 residues. V shed 6 bases and J 4 bases; nucleotides not matched to a gene: 3. The germline gives CDR1 SNHLY, CDR2 FYNNEI. DNA of the CDR3: TGTGCCAGCAGATCACAGGGGGCCTATGGCTACACCTTC. It specifies CASRSQGAYGYTF.

The J gene is TRBJ1-6, the V gene TRBV7-3; possible D gene TRBD1, 6 bases. CDR1 is SGHTA, CDR2 FQGTGA, per germline. V was shortened by 6 bases and J by 6 bases, with 12 bases between the two germline ends. CDR3 length: 14 amino acids. DNA for the CDR3: TGTGCCAGCAGTTATGGGACATCTAATTCACCCCTCCACTTT. Amino acid sequence: CASSYGTSNSPLHF.

This clone has just one count. V and J are TRBV29-1 and TRBJ2-1, with D uncertain. V was shortened by 3 bases and J by 1 base, with 4 bases between the two germline ends. CDR3 length equals 12 residues. Germline lookup yields CDR1 SQVTM and CDR2 ANQGSEA. The DNA for the CDR3 is TGCAGCGTTGACGGTTCCTACAATGAGCAGTTCTTC. Translated: CSVDGSYNEQFF.

J is TRBJ2-7 and V is TRBV21-1; TRBD2 reflects the table's D call only, with no check against the DNA. TRBV21-1 has pseudogene status. The CDR3 is 14 amino acids. CDR3 sequence reads: CASSILAVSYEQYF. CDR3 nucleotides: TGTGCCAGCAGCATTCTAGCGGTCTCCTACGAGCAGTACTTC.

The rearrangement joins TRBV6-5 to TRBJ2-1, with a tentative D call TRBD2 (5 bases). Trimming pared 8 bases from V and 0 bases from J, leaving 5 bases between. Germline assignment: CDR1 MNHEY and CDR2 SVGAGI. There are 12 residues in the CDR3. The CDR3 loop is CASGSSYNEQFF. CDR3 bases: TGTGCCAGCGGGAGCTCCTACAATGAGCAGTTCTTC.